The source of this TCR beta chain is a study of blood T cell repertoires in COVID-19. Germline CDR1 is SGHRS and CDR2 is YFSETQ. V shed 4 bases and J 5 bases; nucleotides not matched to a gene: 17. CDR3 size: 17 residues. Symptom resolution, clearance, or two negative PCRs marked the recovered donors of Cohort 3. Assay: immunoSEQ multiplex PCR; the TCRdb copy retains only in-frame clones and omits some. The repertoire holds approximately 230,000 clones, 80% to 90% seen once, with around 15% in the top ten. Sequences were obtained from PBMCs or T cells enriched from blood (not recorded which). The sequence was obtained from a man between 18 and 35 years old who had recovered from COVID-19. J is TRBJ2-7 and V is TRBV5-1, with 8 bases identical to TRBD2. CDR3 bases: TGCGCCAGCAGCCCGGGCGAGGGTGCGGGAGGAGTAGACGAGCAGTACTTC. This gives the protein CASSPGEGAGGVDEQYF.